A selection of T cell receptor beta chains follows, all from one sample in a study of blood T cell repertoires in COVID-19. This table comes from immunoSEQ multiplex PCR, and its TCRdb copy is limited to in-frame clones, with some not included. Among approximately 400,000 clones listed, around 89% were seen once. Sequencing input: peripheral blood. The receptors originated from a man aged 35 to 55 with acute or convalescent COVID-19. The CDR3 runs from the conserved cysteine through the conserved F or W. D genes are given only for firm matches. Expanded clones are given a class, and other clones once, few, many or no size at all.

TRBD1,TRBJ1-1,NA,TRBV28,TGTGCCAGCACCACACCCCCCGGGACAGTTATGAACACTGAAGCTTTCTTT,CASTTPPGTVMNTEAFF
NA,TRBJ1-6,NA,TRBV9,TGTGCCAGCAGCGTAACATGGGGCCGCGGCAATTCACCCCTCCACTTT,CASSVTWGRGNSPLHF
NA,TRBJ2-4,NA,TRBV28,TGTGCCAGCAGTCCGCGGGGCAGGGAGTTCAAAAACATTCAGTACTTC,CASSPRGREFKNIQYF
NA,TRBJ2-1,NA,TRBV6-1,TGTGCCAGCAGTGAAGTTGGGCATGAGCAGTTCTTC,CASSEVGHEQFF
NA,TRBJ2-1,NA,TRBV19,TGTGCCAGTAGTACGATGGGCCCCTACAATGAGCAGTTCTTC,CASSTMGPYNEQFF
NA,TRBJ2-7,NA,TRBV29-1,TGCAGCGTTGAAGTAGCTGGGGAGCAGTACTTC,CSVEVAGEQYF
NA,TRBJ2-2,once,TRBV7-7,TGTGCTAGCAGCTTTAATCTCGGGACTCTTAGGGACACCGGGGAGCTGTTTTTT,CASSFNLGTLRDTGELFF
TRBD1,TRBJ1-1,NA,TRBV3-1/TRBV3-2,TGTGCCAGCAGCCGTGGACAGGTGAACACTGAAGCTTTCTTT,CASSRGQVNTEAFF
NA,TRBJ2-7,NA,TRBV12-2,TGTGCAAGTCGCCCAAAGGGACTAGCGGGACCCAGGGAGCAGTACTTC,CASRPKGLAGPREQYF
NA,TRBJ1-2,NA,TRBV3-1/TRBV3-2,TGTGCCAGCAGCGGAGGAATCTCGTACTATGGCTACACCTTC,CASSGGISYYGYTF
TRBD2,TRBJ2-1,NA,TRBV2,TGTGCCAGCCCTCCCGGGACTAGCGCCAATGAGCAGTTCTTC,CASPPGTSANEQFF
NA,TRBJ2-3,NA,TRBV9,TGTGCCAGCGGGGCCAGGGGCCCTCCGAGCACAGATACGCAGTATTTT,CASGARGPPSTDTQYF
TRBD2,TRBJ2-1,NA,TRBV7-2,TGTGCCAGCAGGCCTACCGGGACTAGCGGGAGGGCACGTTCGGATGAGCAGTTCTTC,CASRPTGTSGRARSDEQFF
NA,TRBJ1-6,NA,TRBV28,TGTGCCAGCAGTTTATCTCTGGGCAGGTATAATTCACCCCTCCACTTT,CASSLSLGRYNSPLHF
NA,TRBJ1-1,many,TRBV7-9,TGTGCCAGCAGCTTTCCCGGGGGGCGGCTCACTGAAGCTTTCTTT,CASSFPGGRLTEAFF
NA,TRBJ1-2,NA,TRBV28,TGTGCCAGCACCACAACGGGCAGTCCATCGGGGTATGGCTACACCTTC,CASTTTGSPSGYGYTF
NA,TRBJ2-7,NA,TRBV5-5,TGTGCCAGCAGCTTGTTGCCGGGAACCTACGAGCAGTACTTC,CASSLLPGTYEQYF
TRBD1,TRBJ2-7,NA,TRBV3-1/TRBV3-2,TGTGCCAGCAGTCCGACAGGGGGAACGGGGTACGAGCAGTACTTC,CASSPTGGTGYEQYF
TRBD1,TRBJ2-1,NA,TRBV10-3,TGTGCCATCAGTGAGTCAAACAGGGGAGCATACAATGAGCAGTTCTTC,CAISESNRGAYNEQFF
NA,TRBJ1-1,NA,TRBV5-8,TGTGCCAGCAGCCGGGGTTGGGGTTTTCAACCGAACACTGAAGCTTTCTTT,CASSRGWGFQPNTEAFF
NA,TRBJ1-2,once,TRBV6-1,TGTGCCAGCAGTGACGGGTACTTCTATGGCTACACCTTC,CASSDGYFYGYTF
TRBD2,TRBJ2-1,NA,TRBV5-4,TGTGCCAGCAGCTTGACCACCCATGGCGGGGGGGTTGACGTGCAGTTCTTC,CASSLTTHGGGVDVQFF
TRBD1,TRBJ2-3,NA,TRBV5-1,TGCGCCAGCAGCTCGGTAGCAGGGGGAAGCACAGATACGCAGTATTTT,CASSSVAGGSTDTQYF
NA,TRBJ2-5,NA,TRBV2,TGTGCCAGCACGCGAAACAGGGAAGAGACCCAGTACTTC,CASTRNREETQYF
NA,TRBJ2-3,NA,TRBV5-1,TGCGCCAGCGAGGCGGGCGCCCTGGCAGATACGCAGTATTTT,CASEAGALADTQYF
NA,TRBJ1-5,NA,TRBV18,TGTGCCAGCTCACCACCGGCTCAGCCCCAGCATTTT,CASSPPAQPQHF
NA,TRBJ1-1,NA,TRBV6-5,TGTGCCAGCAGTTACTTGGGGGGGGGTTCGTGGAAAGCTTTCTTT,CASSYLGGGSWKAFF
NA,TRBJ2-5,NA,TRBV19,TGTGCCAGTAGTATTGGTCAGGCCCCAGGGTCCCAGTACTTC,CASSIGQAPGSQYF
NA,TRBJ2-3,NA,TRBV27,TGTGCCAGCAGTTTTTCTAGCTACCAAGATACGCAGTATTTT,CASSFSSYQDTQYF
TRBD2,TRBJ2-1,NA,TRBV24-1,TGTGCCACGAACGGAGGGGGACTAGCGGGGGCTAACTACAATGAGCAGTTCTTC,CATNGGGLAGANYNEQFF
TRBD1,TRBJ2-7,NA,TRBV7-2,TGTGCCAGCAGCTTGGGATCGCCGGGACAGGGCCTCTACGAGCAGTACTTC,CASSLGSPGQGLYEQYF
NA,TRBJ1-1,NA,TRBV6-5,TGTGCCAGCAGTTACTCGACGGGGAACACTGAAGCTTTCTTT,CASSYSTGNTEAFF
NA,TRBJ2-7,NA,TRBV18,TGTGCCAGCTCACCAAGTTCAACGGGAGTGGGACGCGAGCAGTACTTC,CASSPSSTGVGREQYF
NA,TRBJ1-4,NA,TRBV28,TGTGCCAGCAGTTTATTAAGCACGGCAGGAAGTGAAAAACTGTTTTTT,CASSLLSTAGSEKLFF
NA,TRBJ1-4,NA,TRBV21-1,TGTGCCAGCAGCAAAAAAGGACTCAGGGGTGGACGGAAACTGTTTTTT,CASSKKGLRGGRKLFF
NA,TRBJ1-2,NA,TRBV29-1,TGCAGCATCGAGGGGGACAAGGGGGATGGCTACACCTTC,CSIEGDKGDGYTF
TRBD2,TRBJ2-3,NA,TRBV29-1,TGCAGCGTTGGGAGCGGGAGAACAGATACGCAGTATTTT,CSVGSGRTDTQYF
NA,TRBJ2-1,once,TRBV5-4,TGTGCCAGCAGCTTGCCCGAGACAGCCAATGAGCAGTTCTTC,CASSLPETANEQFF
NA,TRBJ1-5,NA,TRBV7-8,TGTGCCAGCAGCTTCGATTTTAGGGGGAATCAGCCCCAGCATTTT,CASSFDFRGNQPQHF
TRBD1,TRBJ1-2,NA,TRBV18,TGTGCCAGCTCATCCGAGACAGGGTATGGCTACACCTTC,CASSSETGYGYTF
TRBD1,TRBJ2-1,NA,TRBV29-1,TGCAGCGTTGAGAGGACAGGGGTTGGTGAGCAGTTCTTC,CSVERTGVGEQFF
NA,TRBJ2-6,NA,TRBV28,TGTGCCAGCAGAAAGCCATCTGGGGCCAACGTCCTGACTTTC,CASRKPSGANVLTF
TRBD1,TRBJ2-7,NA,TRBV28,TGTGCCAGCAGTCCGACAGGGTCTACCTACGAGCAGTACTTC,CASSPTGSTYEQYF
NA,TRBJ1-2,NA,TRBV2,TGTGCCAGCAGTGCTGACAGTGGGGACTATGGCTACACCTTC,CASSADSGDYGYTF
TRBD2,TRBJ2-1,NA,TRBV27,TGTGCCAGCAGTTTATCGGTTTGGGCTAGCGGGGGGGACAATGAGCAGTTCTTC,CASSLSVWASGGDNEQFF